These 30 T cell receptor beta chains were sequenced from one sample in a study of prognosis after radiotherapy for stage I lung cancer. The study amplified the TCR beta CDR3 region from genomic DNA. This amplification was carried out by two rounds of multiplex PCR. The first round of PCR was done with primers that matched each TRBV and TRBJ gene. TCRdb recomputed calls from the multiplex PCR reads with MiXCR, one row per CDR3 protein. Of approximately 15,000 distinct CDR3 sequences in the sample, 35% to 45% were seen once. Specimen: PBMCs, collected before or after stereotactic body radiation therapy (not recorded which). All receptors derive from a donor at least 50 years old with non-small cell lung cancer.

In the case of this clonotype: A far larger clone lies a single base away; this is likely a read error. The rearrangement links TRBV6-4 to TRBJ2-6; D tentatively fits TRBD1 or TRBD2 (5 bases each). The CDR3 is 14 amino acids. Looked up from germline, CDR1 is MRHNA and CDR2 is SNTAGT. The CDR3 here is CASSSQLGANFLTF. The CDR3, as DNA: TGTGCCAGCAGTTCCCAGCTCGGGGCCAACTTCCTGACTTTC.

This clonotype was seen more than once but under ten times. A much bigger clone sits one base away, suggesting this may be a read error. V and J are TRBV30 and TRBJ2-5; D not certain. The CDR3 is 14 residues long. Per germline, CDR1 GTSNPN and CDR2 SVGIG (reference sequence). The CDR3 DNA is TGTGCCTGTAGTGTAAAGCTCCCCGAAGAGACCCAGTACTTC. Its translation: CACSVKLPEETQYF.

This clonotype was counted many times. The chain uses TRBV3-1 and TRBJ2-2; D may be TRBD2 (6 bases). Trimming stripped 6 bases from V and 5 bases from J, with 10 bases between. This CDR3 contains 13 residues. Germline CDR1 reads LGHDT; CDR2 reads YNNKEL (reference sequence). CDR3 in DNA: TGTGCCAGCAGAACTGGAGGGACCGGGGAGCTGTTTTTT. Translated, it gives CASRTGGTGELFF.

This clonotype occurred many times. The V call is TRBV5-8, the J call TRBJ1-1; D uncertain. The CDR3 has 12 residues. The V gene's germline CDR1 is SGHTS and CDR2 YDEGEE. Trimming took 0 bases from V and 11 from J, leaving 11 bases between them. DNA for the CDR3: TGTGCCAGCAGCTTGGAAGGCGTAAGCGCTTTCTTT. This sequence encodes CASSLEGVSAFF.

CDR3 residues: CASSFFPSTGGMSYEQYF. CDR3 sequence (DNA): TGTGCCAGCAGCTTTTTTCCCTCGACAGGGGGCATGTCCTACGAGCAGTACTTC. The chain combines TRBV5-4 with TRBJ2-7, with 10 bases lining up with TRBD1. Unmatched junction bases numbered 12, after V lost 2 bases and J lost 1 base. The germline V gene encodes CDR1 SGHNT and CDR2 YYREEE (reference sequence). CDR3 length: 18 residues.

This clonotype was seen only once. Its ends do not fully match the called genes, so a read error is possible. The chain couples TRBV12-3 or TRBV12-4 to TRBJ1-3, with D perhaps matching TRBD1 (5 bases). This CDR3 is 16 amino acids long. CDR3 protein: CAISLDISNSGNTIYF. The CDR3 DNA reads TGTGCCATCAGTTTGGACATTAGCAACTCTGGAAACACCATATATTTT.

In this sample, this clonotype is large. The rearrangement uses TRBV28 and TRBJ1-2; no clear D gene. The CDR3 totals 13 residues. Germline V gene sequence: CDR1 MDHEN, CDR2 SYDVKM. V gave up 7 bases and J gave up 1 base, with 10 bases separating them. Here the CDR3 DNA reads TGTGCCAGCACCTTAGACCTTAACTATGGCTACACCTTC. This encodes CASTLDLNYGYTF.

The chain couples TRBV6-2 or TRBV6-3 to TRBJ2-3, with D perhaps matching TRBD2 (5 bases). Trimming removed 4 bases at V and 7 bases at J, with 9 bases between. In germline, CDR1 is MNHEY, CDR2 SVGEGT. This CDR3 is 12 amino acids long. CDR3 protein: CASSSGFNTQYF. CDR3 nucleotide sequence: TGTGCCAGCAGTTCGGGATTTAATACGCAGTATTTT.

This clonotype has just a few counts. This chain links TRBV20-1 with TRBJ2-7; TRBD1 or TRBD2 may be the D gene (5 bases each). V lost 1 base and J 7 bases, leaving 11 bases between the germline ends. This CDR3 comprises 12 residues. The germline CDR1 and CDR2 sequences are DFQATT and SNEGSKA (reference sequence). The CDR3 here is CSARGDGFEQYF. CDR3 in DNA: TGCAGTGCTAGAGGGGACGGATTTGAGCAGTACTTC.

This clonotype has a count of ten or more. The rearrangement uses TRBV7-9 and TRBJ2-5; 9 nucleotides line up with TRBD1. V was clipped by 5 bases and J by 5 bases; unmatched bases: 9. This CDR3 region has 15 residues. Germline CDR1 is SEHNR and CDR2 is FQNEAQ (reference sequence). The CDR3 sequence is CASSNTGGSGETQYF. The CDR3 nucleotides read TGTGCCAGCAGCAACACAGGGGGCTCAGGGGAGACCCAGTACTTC.

This clonotype is judged medium-sized. The chain recombines TRBV5-1 with TRBJ1-2; no firm D call. Germline-derived CDR1 and CDR2 are SGHRS and YFSETQ. V was cut by 0 bases and J by 2 bases, with 11 bases left in between. The CDR3 is made up of 15 amino acids. Here the CDR3 DNA reads TGCGCCAGCAGCTTGGCCGGCGGATTCAACTATGGCTACACCTTC. This codes for CASSLAGGFNYGYTF.

The V call is TRBV19, the J call TRBJ1-4; 7 nucleotides match TRBD1. Germline loops: CDR1 LNHDA, CDR2 SQIVND (reference sequence). The CDR3 runs to 15 residues. The V gene end was trimmed by 1 base and the J gene end by 6 bases; junction bases not matched to a gene: 5. The CDR3 nucleotides are TGTGCCAGTAGTATAGCGGGACAGCCCTATGAAAAACTGTTTTTT. This codes for CASSIAGQPYEKLFF.

This sequence joins TRBV10-3 and TRBJ1-2; no clear D. Trimming took off 3 bases at V and 2 bases at J, with 7 bases between the two ends. This CDR3 is built from 13 residues. Germline assignment: CDR1 ENHRY and CDR2 SYGVKD. In nucleotides, the CDR3 is TGTGCCATCAGTGACGAGGCAAACTATGGCTACACCTTC. It is translated as CAISDEANYGYTF.

Note on this clonotype: A far larger clone is one nucleotide away, so this likely arose from a read error. The DNA of the CDR3 is TGTGCCAGCATTTACCGTGGGGGAGCATACGAGCAGTACTTC. Translating gives CASIYRGGAYEQYF. This chain connects TRBV6-4 to TRBJ2-7; D may match TRBD1 or TRBD2 (5 bases each). This CDR3 contains 14 residues. Trimming stripped 7 bases from V and 4 bases from J, with 17 bases between. CDR1 is MRHNA and CDR2 is SNTAGT in the germline V gene.

Sample share makes this clonotype medium-sized. The rearrangement links TRBV12-3 or TRBV12-4 to TRBJ1-1; D call uncertain. V lost 1 base to trimming and J lost 8 bases, with 11 bases between them. The CDR3 totals 13 residues. This CDR3 reads CASSLVTATEAFF. The CDR3 DNA reads TGTGCCAGCAGTTTAGTGACGGCAACCGAAGCTTTCTTT.

This clonotype was observed at least ten times. The chain employs TRBV9 and TRBJ2-6; weak D call: TRBD1 (7 bases). V lost 4 bases and J lost 0, with 8 bases in between. The CDR3 length is 15 residues. CDR1 is SGDLS, CDR2 YYNGEE, per germline. The CDR3 sequence is CASSQGGSGANVLTF. CDR3 nucleotide sequence: TGTGCCAGCAGCCAGGGGGGCTCTGGGGCCAACGTCCTGACTTTC.

This clonotype showed up many times. The rearrangement links TRBV12-3 or TRBV12-4 to TRBJ1-5; a weak D match, TRBD1 (5 bases). This CDR3 is built from 17 residues. Trimming left V 7 bases short and J 6 bases short, with 25 bases between. CDR3 loop: CASTPTLAPGPLQPQHF. DNA for the CDR3: TGTGCCAGCACTCCCACGTTGGCTCCAGGGCCCCTTCAGCCCCAGCATTTT.

This clonotype was found many times. The chain uses TRBV9 and TRBJ2-1, with D perhaps TRBD1 (6 bases). V was shortened by 0 bases and J by 2 bases, with 9 bases between the two germline ends. Germline CDR1 is SGDLS and CDR2 is YYNGEE. The CDR3 runs 15 residues. DNA of the CDR3: TGTGCCAGCAGCGTAGACAGGGCCACCTACAATGAGCAGTTCTTC. This encodes CASSVDRATYNEQFF.

As concerns this clonotype: A far larger clone is just one base off, so this is likely a read error. V is TRBV6-4 and J is TRBJ2-1; no definite D call. CDR1 MRHNA and CDR2 SNTAGT come from the germline V gene. There are 12 residues in the CDR3. Here the CDR3 DNA reads TGTGCCAGCAGAAGGAGTTGGTATGAGCATTTCTTC. Translation: CASRRSWYEHFF.

As regards this clonotype: A junction boundary mismatches the germline segment, possibly from a read error. In DNA, the CDR3 is TGTGCCAGCAGCCCCCGGAGTAGCGGGGGGGCCGAAGGCAATGAGCAGTTCTTC. Translated, it gives CASSPRSSGGAEGNEQFF. The chain employs TRBV4-1 and TRBJ2-1, with 11 bases aligning to TRBD2. The germline V gene has CDR1 MGHRA and CDR2 YSYEKL. The CDR3 is made up of 18 amino acids.

This clonotype occurred many times. The V gene is TRBV3-1, the J gene TRBJ2-1; 7 nucleotides line up with TRBD2. The ends lost 6 bases at V and 0 bases at J; junction bases unmatched: 5. CDR1 and CDR2 from the germline V gene are LGHDT and YNNKEL (reference sequence). CDR3 size: 15 residues. The CDR3 DNA is TGTGCCAGCAGGAGGCGGGGGAACTCCTACAATGAGCAGTTCTTC. This translates into CASRRRGNSYNEQFF.

The chain couples TRBV28 to TRBJ1-2; 7 bases match TRBD1. Per germline, CDR1 MDHEN and CDR2 SYDVKM. The CDR3 is 14 residues long. The junction had 7 bases not matched to a gene; V was cut back by 7 bases and J by 2 bases. CDR3 in DNA: TGTGCCAGCACAGGGGGGGGCCGGAACTATGGCTACACCTTC. Protein sequence: CASTGGGRNYGYTF.

This clonotype was found many times. The chain links TRBV18 to TRBJ2-3; D may correspond to TRBD1 or TRBD2 (6 bases each). Germline CDR1 KGHSH, CDR2 LQKENI. Trimming shortened V by 6 bases and J by 2 bases, and 18 bases separated the two germline ends. The CDR3 totals 16 residues. The CDR3 nucleotides read TGTGCCAGCTCCCGGCCGGGGGACACATACACAGATACGCAGTATTTT. Amino acids: CASSRPGDTYTDTQYF.

This CDR3 reads CASSYGFWTPTYEQYF. CDR3 nucleotides: TGTGCCAGCAGTTACGGTTTCTGGACACCCACCTACGAGCAGTACTTC. V usage is TRBV6-9 and J usage is TRBJ2-7; possible D gene TRBD1, 5 bases. The CDR3 is 16 residues long. The germline V gene has CDR1 MNHGY and CDR2 SVAAGI. Trimming stripped 3 bases from V and 2 bases from J, with 17 bases between.

V usage is TRBV27 and J usage is TRBJ2-4, with a tentative D call TRBD2 (5 bases). Germline V lookup: CDR1 MNHEY, CDR2 SMNVEV (reference sequence). There are 14 residues in the CDR3. Trimming removed 5 bases from V and 2 bases from J, with 10 bases in between. This CDR3 is CASSALGTKNIQYF. The DNA of the CDR3 is TGTGCCAGCAGTGCACTAGGGACCAAAAACATTCAGTACTTC.

This chain uses TRBV5-1 with TRBJ1-2, with TRBD1 matching 8 bases. This CDR3 spans 13 amino acids. The V gene end was trimmed by 0 bases and the J gene end by 14 bases; junction bases not matched to a gene: 9. Germline V gene sequence: CDR1 SGHRS, CDR2 YFSETQ. The DNA for the CDR3 is TGCGCCAGCAGCTTGGCTAGACAGGGGTCGTGGACCTTC. Translating gives CASSLARQGSWTF.

This clonotype appeared a single time. A much larger clone is a single base away; this may be a read error. As the CDR3 is not closed by the conserved phenylalanine or tryptophan, this likely results from a read error. For the CDR3, the DNA is TGTGCCAGCAGCCCGCCGGGGGGGATTAACACCGGGGAGCTGTTTTCT. Its translation is CASSPPGGINTGELFS. The chain uses TRBV7-9 and TRBJ2-2; TRBD2 matches at 8 bases. From germline, CDR1 is SEHNR and CDR2 FQNEAQ (reference sequence). After removal of 5 bases from V and 2 bases from J, the junction contained 7 bases not matched to a gene. The CDR3 spans 16 residues.

This clonotype was seen a handful of times. A much larger clonotype is one base distant, so this may be a read error. The rearrangement uses TRBV7-9 and TRBJ1-1, with D possibly being TRBD1 (5 bases). The CDR3 is made up of 14 amino acids. Germline V lookup: CDR1 SEHNR, CDR2 FQNEAQ (reference sequence). Trimming pared 5 bases from V and 3 bases from J, leaving 13 bases between. The CDR3 coding sequence is TGTGCCAGCAGCCCGAGCTGCAGGGACACTGAAGCTTTCTTT. Translated: CASSPSCRDTEAFF.

The rearrangement links TRBV6-2 or TRBV6-3 to TRBJ1-1, with D perhaps TRBD1 (6 bases). V was trimmed by 7 bases and J by 0 bases, leaving 18 bases between them. The CDR3 is 16 amino acids. Germline CDR1 reads MNHEY; CDR2 reads SVGEGT. CDR3 region: CASITGRGGLNTEAFF. The CDR3, as DNA: TGTGCCAGCATCACCGGGAGGGGGGGATTGAACACTGAAGCTTTCTTT.

V and J are TRBV5-1 and TRBJ2-7; TRBD2 aligns across 11 bases. In germline, CDR1 is SGHRS, CDR2 YFSETQ. Trimming at V came to 4 bases and at J to 2 bases, leaving 5 bases not matched to a gene. This CDR3 is built from 15 residues. The CDR3 here is CASSDLAGGPYEQYF. CDR3 sequence (DNA): TGCGCCAGCAGCGACCTAGCGGGGGGTCCCTACGAGCAGTACTTC.